This T cell receptor beta chain was captured in a study of T cell changes during pregnancy in multiple sclerosis. Generated by immunoSEQ multiplex PCR, the TCRdb table keeps only in-frame clones and is missing some. The table records 42,000 or so clones, about nine tenths of them present only once. The CDR3 extends over 14 amino acids. The ends lost 3 bases at V and 1 base at J; junction bases unmatched: 3. In germline, CDR1 is MDHEN, CDR2 SYDVKM. This clonotype originated in a female donor with multiple sclerosis, enrolled in a pregnancy study. The specimen was CD8+ T cells from peripheral blood mononuclear cells, collected in the first trimester of pregnancy. The chain employs TRBV28 and TRBJ2-7; 7 nucleotides align to TRBD1. The CDR3 DNA sequence: TGTGCCAGCAGTTTTAGGGGACAGTCCTACGAGCAGTACTTC. It is translated as CASSFRGQSYEQYF.